These 31 T cell receptor beta chains share one sample of origin, sequenced in a study of cytomegalovirus exposure and HLA in healthy donors. Using immunoSEQ multiplex PCR, the repertoire was profiled, and TCRdb retains in-frame clones only, with some absent. Of more than 90,000 clones detected, approximately 94% appear once; the ten largest clones hold 1.1%. Sample: PBMCs. These receptors were obtained from a woman younger than 45 in good health and CMV-seropositive.

This chain connects TRBV7-6 to TRBJ2-1; perhaps TRBD2 as D (5 bases). The CDR3 totals 15 residues. The V end was cut by 1 base, the J end by 9 bases, with 16 bases between. Germline CDR1 SGHVS, CDR2 FNYEAQ. CDR3 amino acids: CASSLDRGAEGEQFF. The DNA of the CDR3 is TGTGCCAGCAGCTTAGACCGCGGAGCTGAGGGTGAGCAGTTCTTC. Using reference TRBV7-6 and TRBJ2-1 for the parts outside the CDR3, the full variable domain is GAGVSQSPRYKVTKRGQDVALRCDPISGHVSLYWYRQALGQGPEFLTYFNYEAQQDKSGLPNDRFSAERPEGSISTLTIQRTEQRDSAMYRCASSLDRGAEGEQFFGPGTRLTVL.

The V gene is TRBV4-1, the J gene TRBJ1-1; D unresolved. V lost 1 base, J lost 0 bases, and 6 bases lay in between. This CDR3 comprises 14 residues. Germline assignment: CDR1 MGHRA and CDR2 YSYEKL. CDR3 bases: TGCGCCAGCAGCCAAGTTACGGTGAACACTGAAGCTTTCTTT. As protein: CASSQVTVNTEAFF.

As DNA, the CDR3 is TGTGCCAGCAGCTTAGCCCCGGGATTGGGCACAGATACGCAGTATTTT. It codes for CASSLAPGLGTDTQYF. V gene TRBV7-2 combines with J gene TRBJ2-3; D perhaps matches TRBD2 (5 bases). CDR1 and CDR2 from the germline V gene are SGHTA and FQGNSA. The CDR3 runs 16 residues. V was trimmed by 0 bases and J by 1 base, leaving 11 bases between them.

V and J are TRBV10-3 and TRBJ1-5; TRBD1 matches 9 bases. After removal of 6 bases from V and 7 bases from J, the junction contained 7 bases not matched to a gene. Germline CDR1 ENHRY, CDR2 SYGVKD. The CDR3 is 14 amino acids. The CDR3 region is CAIREDRGGQPQHF. The CDR3, as DNA: TGTGCCATCAGAGAGGACAGGGGAGGACAGCCCCAGCATTTT.

This chain links TRBV7-2 with TRBJ2-1, with 8 bases identical to TRBD2. With 5 bases clipped from V and 4 bases from J, the junction kept 16 bases outside the gene matches. This CDR3 is built from 18 residues. The V gene's germline CDR1 is SGHTA and CDR2 FQGNSA. The CDR3 DNA reads as TGTGCCAGCAGCCCGGTCGCAACTAGCGGAGGGAGATACAATGAGCAGTTCTTC. It translates to CASSPVATSGGRYNEQFF. Variable domain in full (rest from reference TRBV7-2 and TRBJ2-1): GAGVSQSPSNKVTEKGKDVELRCDPISGHTALYWYRQSLGQGLEFLIYFQGNSAPDKSGLPSDRFSAERTGGSVSTLTIQRTQQEDSAVYLCASSPVATSGGRYNEQFFGPGTRLTVL.

The chain couples TRBV10-3 to TRBJ1-2; 8 positions agree with TRBD1. The CDR3 runs to 14 residues. Germline V gene lookup returns CDR1 ENHRY and CDR2 SYGVKD. V was clipped by 0 bases and J by 7 bases; unmatched bases: 4. The CDR3 sequence: CAISESDRDFGYTF. CDR3 DNA: TGTGCCATCAGTGAGTCGGACAGGGACTTTGGCTACACCTTC.

The rearrangement links TRBV5-1 to TRBJ2-5, with a weak D call TRBD2 (6 bases). The CDR3 extends over 12 amino acids. The germline V gene encodes CDR1 SGHRS and CDR2 YFSETQ. The V end was cut by 2 bases, the J end by 5 bases, with 7 bases between. CDR3 in amino acids: CASSFGGETQYF. The CDR3 DNA follows: TGCGCCAGCAGCTTTGGGGGGGAGACCCAGTACTTC.

This clone was picked up one time. The rearrangement links TRBV28 to TRBJ1-1; maybe TRBD1 (5 bases). This CDR3 contains 14 residues. With 6 bases removed from V and 7 bases from J, the gap between germline ends came to 18 bases. In germline, CDR1 is MDHEN, CDR2 SYDVKM. CDR3 protein: CASSLTQGRGEAFF. CDR3 nucleotides: TGTGCCAGCAGCCTCACGCAGGGTAGGGGTGAAGCTTTCTTT. Variable domain in full (rest from reference TRBV28 and TRBJ1-1): DVKVTQSSRYLVKRTGEKVFLECVQDMDHENMFWYRQDPGLGLRLIYFSYDVKMKEKGDIPEGYSVSREKKERFSLILESASTNQTSMYLCASSLTQGRGEAFFGQGTRLTVV.

The sample holds a few counts of this clone. This sequence joins TRBV5-4 and TRBJ2-7; TRBD2 agrees at 8 bases. V lost 3 bases and J lost 2; bases outside the gene matches: 7. The length of the CDR3 is 15 residues. Per germline, CDR1 SGHNT and CDR2 YYREEE (reference sequence). For the CDR3, the DNA is TGTGCCAGCAGCTCCCCTAGCGGGCCTGCCTACGAGCAGTACTTC. Translating gives CASSSPSGPAYEQYF. The complete variable domain, with remaining parts taken from reference TRBV5-4 and TRBJ2-7, reads ETGVTQSPTHLIKTRGQQVTLRCSSQSGHNTVSWYQQALGQGPQFIFQYYREEENGRGNFPPRFSGLQFPNYSSELNVNALELDDSALYLCASSSPSGPAYEQYFGPGTRLTVT.

This rearrangement joins TRBV6-1 to TRBJ2-7; tentatively, D is TRBD2 (7 bases). The length of the CDR3 is 14 residues. Per the germline V gene, CDR1 is MNHNS and CDR2 is SASEGT. Trimming took off 6 bases at V and 2 bases at J, with 14 bases between the two ends. CDR3 sequence: CASSRGGDPYEQYF. The CDR3 nucleotides read TGTGCCAGCAGCCGCGGGGGCGACCCCTACGAGCAGTACTTC.

The chain has TRBV9 and TRBJ1-4; possibly TRBD1 for D (6 bases). V lost 0 bases to trimming and J lost 8 bases, with 14 bases between them. This CDR3 contains 15 residues. CDR1 SGDLS and CDR2 YYNGEE come from the germline V gene. In DNA form, the CDR3 reads TGTGCCAGCAGCGTAGATGGGGGGGCAAGGGAAAAACTGTTTTTT. Translating it yields CASSVDGGAREKLFF.

This clone appeared once. This sequence joins TRBV20-1 and TRBJ2-2, with D unresolved. Germline CDR1 DFQATT, CDR2 SNEGSKA (reference sequence). The CDR3 covers 11 residues. The V and J ends lost 5 bases and 6 bases respectively, with 7 bases between them. CDR3: CSARSAGELFF. DNA for the CDR3: TGCAGTGCTCGCTCAGCCGGGGAGCTGTTTTTT.

The V gene is TRBV18, the J gene TRBJ2-7, with 10 bases aligning to TRBD2. CDR1 and CDR2 (germline): KGHSH, LQKENI. V dropped 3 bases and J dropped 4; count of bases not matched to a gene: 6. The CDR3 has 15 amino acids. The CDR3 loop reads CASSPRTSGWYEQYF. The CDR3 DNA sequence: TGTGCCAGCTCACCCCGGACTAGCGGTTGGTACGAGCAGTACTTC.

CDR3 residues: CASSFGASYEQYF. The DNA for the CDR3 is TGCGCCTCTTCTTTCGGAGCCTCCTACGAGCAGTACTTC. This chain links TRBV5-1 with TRBJ2-7; D is undetermined. The CDR3 totals 13 residues. Trimming removed 10 bases at V and 0 bases at J, with 14 bases between. In germline, CDR1 is SGHRS, CDR2 YFSETQ. Full variable domain (rest looked up from reference TRBV5-1 and TRBJ2-7): KAGVTQTPRYLIKTRGQQVTLSCSPISGHRSVSWYQQTPGQGLQFLFEYFSETQRNKGNFPGRFSGRQFSNSRSEMNVSTLELGDSALYLCASSFGASYEQYFGPGTRLTVT.

The rearrangement links TRBV28 to TRBJ2-5, with no clear D. CDR1 and CDR2 from the germline V gene are MDHEN and SYDVKM. Trimming removed 3 bases at V and 5 bases at J, with 13 bases between. The CDR3 sequence is 14 residues long. CDR3 nucleotide sequence: TGTGCCAGCAGTTTGTCCCCCCACAAGGAGACCCAGTACTTC. Translated: CASSLSPHKETQYF.

The chain uses TRBV7-2 and TRBJ2-7; D is uncertain. The CDR3 spans 13 residues. CDR1 and CDR2 from the germline V gene are SGHTA and FQGNSA. Trimming pared 5 bases from V and 0 bases from J, leaving 8 bases between. The CDR3 sequence: CASSQAVSYEQYF. CDR3 DNA: TGTGCCAGCAGCCAAGCTGTCTCCTACGAGCAGTACTTC.

V gene TRBV5-6 combines with J gene TRBJ2-2, with D perhaps TRBD2 (6 bases). The CDR3 covers 14 residues. Germline V gives CDR1 SGHDT, CDR2 YYEEEE. Between the trimmed V and J ends, which lost 1 base and 5 bases, there was a span of 9 bases. CDR3 DNA sequence: TGTGCCAGCAGCTTGCGGGGGAAGACCGGGGAGCTGTTTTTT. The encoded protein is CASSLRGKTGELFF.

DNA for the CDR3: TGTGCCAGCAGTGAAGTCCGGGCAGGAGCGGGCCTCCCCTACGAGCAGTACTTC. Amino acids: CASSEVRAGAGLPYEQYF. The J gene is TRBJ2-7, the V gene TRBV2, with D possibly being TRBD2 (6 bases). The CDR3 has 18 amino acids. The germline V gene encodes CDR1 SNHLY and CDR2 FYNNEI. V was cut by 1 base and J by 2 bases, with 21 bases left in between.

This clone was seen just once. V usage is TRBV27 and J usage is TRBJ2-7; the match to TRBD2 covers 11 bases. Germline CDR1 reads MNHEY; CDR2 reads SMNVEV (reference sequence). Unmatched junction bases numbered 9, after V lost 8 bases and J lost 6 bases. This CDR3 is 14 amino acids long. CDR3 coding DNA: TGTGCCAGCGGGCCACTAGCGGGAGTCGGCGAGCAGTACTTC. Translating gives CASGPLAGVGEQYF.

By its share, this clone is medium-sized. This chain connects TRBV14 to TRBJ1-2; 8 bases fit TRBD1. The V gene's germline CDR1 is SGHDN and CDR2 FVKESK. The trim removed 2 bases at V and 5 bases at J, leaving 1 base unmatched. The CDR3 consists of 13 residues. The CDR3 DNA reads TGTGCCAGCAGCCAAACAGGGGGGTATGGCTACACCTTC. Translation gives CASSQTGGYGYTF. Combining the CDR3 with reference TRBV14 and TRBJ1-2 gives the whole variable domain EAGVTQFPSHSVIEKGQTVTLRCDPISGHDNLYWYRRVMGKEIKFLLHFVKESKQDESGMPNNRFLAERTGGTYSTLKVQPAELEDSGVYFCASSQTGGYGYTFGSGTRLTVV.

The chain joins TRBV7-2 to TRBJ2-2, with D possibly being TRBD2 (6 bases). CDR1 and CDR2 (germline): SGHTA, FQGNSA. The CDR3 runs to 18 residues. V lost 2 bases and J lost 8, with 24 bases in between. CDR3 nucleotides: TGTGCCAGCAGCTTATTCCATACCCCTAATCCGGGGAGGGGGGAGCTGTTTTTT. Translating it yields CASSLFHTPNPGRGELFF.

This chain uses TRBV5-6 with TRBJ1-3; 8 bases agree with TRBD1. This CDR3 contains 15 residues. V lost 4 bases to trimming and J lost 5 bases; unmatched junction nucleotides: 8. Germline assignment: CDR1 SGHDT and CDR2 YYEEEE. The CDR3 protein is CASSTPGGARNTIYF. In DNA form, the CDR3 reads TGTGCCAGCAGCACACCAGGGGGCGCAAGAAACACCATATATTTT.

This clone has more than one count but fewer than ten. The V and J genes are TRBV2 and TRBJ1-5; 7 nucleotides agree with TRBD1. Looked up from germline, CDR1 is SNHLY and CDR2 is FYNNEI. Germline trimming cut 5 bases from V and 0 bases from J; bases unmatched to any gene: 4. The CDR3 is 15 amino acids. The CDR3, as DNA: TGTGCCAGCAGTTCCGACAGGGCTAGCAATCAGCCCCAGCATTTT. This gives the protein CASSSDRASNQPQHF.

This chain joins TRBV19 and TRBJ1-1; D is unclear. Trimming cost V 6 bases and J 1 base, with 3 bases left between them. The V gene's germline CDR1 is LNHDA and CDR2 SQIVND (reference sequence). The CDR3 runs 11 residues. DNA for the CDR3: TGTGCCAGTAGCTGGAACACTGAAGCTTTCTTT. This sequence encodes CASSWNTEAFF.

The V gene is TRBV19, the J gene TRBJ1-5, with D unclear. The CDR3 loop spans 16 amino acids. CDR1 and CDR2 (germline): LNHDA, SQIVND (reference sequence). V gave up 7 bases and J gave up 3 bases, with 19 bases separating them. The CDR3 DNA reads TGTGCCAGTATTGGTGGGGTTGGACTTTACAATCAGCCCCAGCATTTT. Translation: CASIGGVGLYNQPQHF.

This chain links TRBV28 with TRBJ2-7, with 12 positions matching TRBD1. Trimming took 4 bases from V and 0 from J; bases not matched to a gene: 1. CDR3 size: 15 residues. Germline V gene data show CDR1 as MDHEN and CDR2 as SYDVKM. CDR3 loop: CASSWDRGRSYEQYF. The CDR3 bases are TGTGCCAGCAGTTGGGACAGGGGGCGCTCCTACGAGCAGTACTTC. Combining the CDR3 with reference TRBV28 and TRBJ2-7 gives the whole variable domain DVKVTQSSRYLVKRTGEKVFLECVQDMDHENMFWYRQDPGLGLRLIYFSYDVKMKEKGDIPEGYSVSREKKERFSLILESASTNQTSMYLCASSWDRGRSYEQYFGPGTRLTVT.

The chain uses TRBV29-1 and TRBJ2-3, with a tentative D call TRBD2 (6 bases). Between the trimmed V and J ends, which lost 4 bases and 2 bases, there was a span of 16 bases. The CDR3 runs 15 residues. Germline V gives CDR1 SQVTM, CDR2 ANQGSEA. The CDR3 DNA is TGCAGCGTTGGGGACTTAGCTTCCGTCACAGATACGCAGTATTTT. This translates into CSVGDLASVTDTQYF.

CDR3: CASSFRQTNTEAFF. For the CDR3, the DNA is TGTGCCAGCAGCTTCAGACAGACAAACACTGAAGCTTTCTTT. The chain uses TRBV11-2 and TRBJ1-1, with D possibly matching TRBD1 (5 bases). Germline V lookup: CDR1 SGHAT, CDR2 FQNNGV. Trimming removed 3 bases from V and 2 bases from J, with 10 bases in between. The CDR3 has 14 amino acids.

This clone has only one observation. The V call is TRBV28, the J call TRBJ2-7; 7 bases match TRBD1. V lost 3 bases to trimming and J lost 3 bases; unmatched junction nucleotides: 14. CDR3 length: 17 amino acids. In germline, CDR1 is MDHEN, CDR2 SYDVKM. CDR3 in amino acids: CASSLDWYRGSFYEQYF. The DNA of the CDR3 is TGTGCCAGCAGTTTGGATTGGTACAGGGGTTCTTTCTACGAGCAGTACTTC.

The J gene is TRBJ1-2, the V gene TRBV27; the match to TRBD1 covers 8 bases. The CDR3 loop spans 14 amino acids. The junction had 9 bases not matched to a gene; V was cut back by 6 bases and J by 6 bases. Germline V gene sequence: CDR1 MNHEY, CDR2 SMNVEV (reference sequence). CDR3 DNA: TGTGCCAGCAGAGACCCAGGGGGCGTGGATGGCTACACCTTC. Translating gives CASRDPGGVDGYTF.

The chain employs TRBV19 and TRBJ2-2, with TRBD2 as a possible D gene (6 bases). V lost 6 bases, J lost 4 bases, and 24 bases lay in between. Germline V CDR1 and CDR2: LNHDA, SQIVND (reference sequence). This CDR3 spans 18 amino acids. CDR3 coding DNA: TGTGCCAGTAGGGGGGACTCTCTCCTCACCTTTACCACCGGGGAGCTGTTTTTT. Amino acids: CASRGDSLLTFTTGELFF.